Described below is a single T cell receptor (beta chain) sequence and its context. The entry originates in a study of blood T cell repertoires in COVID-19. The CDR3 totals 14 residues. Germline V lookup: CDR1 LNHDA, CDR2 SQIVND (reference sequence). V shed 6 bases and J 13 bases; nucleotides not matched to a gene: 12. Using immunoSEQ multiplex PCR, the repertoire was profiled, and TCRdb retains in-frame clones only, with some absent. The sample contains 200,000 to 250,000 clones, more than 75% of which appear only once. The sequencing sample was made of peripheral blood. The sequence came from a human donor in a cohort sampled during active COVID-19. The rearrangement uses TRBV19 and TRBJ1-6, with 7 bases that match TRBD1. The CDR3 loop reads CASSLRDRSFPLHF. The CDR3 DNA reads TGTGCCAGTAGCCTACGGGACAGATCCTTTCCCCTCCACTTT.